This record concerns one T cell receptor (beta chain) sequence. Its antigen is as yet unknown. The sample originates from a study of shared clonotypes between healthy human individuals. Overall study results and limits: Clonotypes not shared had lower generation probabilities than those common to all four donors.

Every contributor of samples was a Caucasian grown-up residing in Nashville, Tennessee. After removal of 4 bases from V and 3 bases from J, the junction contained 12 bases not matched to a gene. The CDR3 is 16 residues long. Germline V lookup: CDR1 SGHRS, CDR2 YFSETQ. Original processing notes: ImmunoSEQ output lacked quality scores and full-length reads, limiting matched filtering. Some clones are missing from TCRdb's copy, which holds only in-frame ones; the method was immunoSEQ multiplex PCR. That table supplies the V and J calls and clone size; D and trimming were determined from the DNA. This table has over 850,000 clones, around 78% appearing once.

Source material: memory CD4+ T cells from PBMCs. Indicated subset: CD45RA-negative fraction. The TCR sequence derives from a man younger than 35 in good health. Some clones in this sample may be carry-over from other donors' samples. The rearrangement joins TRBV5-1 to TRBJ2-7, with 8 bases aligning to TRBD2. The chain's CDR3 is CASSPGGIASGYEQYF. CDR3 nucleotides: TGCGCCAGCAGCCCGGGGGGGATTGCTTCAGGCTACGAGCAGTACTTC.